This T cell receptor beta chain appears in the sequencing data of a study of blood T cell repertoires in COVID-19 (dated by TCRdb to 2020 to 2021). About the study as a whole: The collaborator samples originated in the United States, Italy and Spain and spanned the acute and convalescent phases of COVID-19. The material from the prospective study consisted of cDNA or gDNA derived from T cells, B-cell-depleted T cells, or PBMCs. Subjects who had been exposed to COVID-19, were actively infected with it, or had recovered from it provided the deeply sampled blood TCRbeta repertoires that made up the dataset. A freely available public database, intended as a resource for researchers studying the immune response to SARS-CoV-2, is where the repertoires were released. Samples were obtained from the ongoing ImmuneRACE study (first 160 participants) and from 950 to 1,500 subjects provided by 6 global collaborators. Sample metadata almost always included a de-identified subject ID, COVID-19 status, age in years and sex. Where available, HLA class I and class II types were taken from metadata supplied by the sample provider and were not determined by assay-based typing. What the research found in general, with its limitations: The quantity of clinical and demographic metadata differed by source and by participant and was supplied without curation.

A single count supports this clone. No cognate antigen has been identified for it. The sample holds no much larger clone one base away, and base qualities are not on file. The collaborating institutions used their own protocols to collect whole blood in K2EDTA tubes. For TCRbeta analysis, collaborator samples were shipped as frozen whole blood, as isolated PBMCs, or as DNA extracted from either sample type. The junction shows trimming of 4 bases on V and 5 bases on J, and the gene matches do not reach 5 bases of it. Its CDR3 holds 15 amino acids, cysteine through phenylalanine. The CDR3 DNA has 45 bases and is translated from base 1. Based on the germline V gene, the CDR1 and CDR2 sequences are SGHRS and YFSETQ. TCRbeta CDR3 regions were amplified from genomic DNA using the immunoSEQ Assay, a bias-controlled multiplex PCR. In the authors' own workflow: The number of nucleated cells in each sample was estimated by amplification of reference gene primers within the assay. To quantify the absolute abundance of each unique TCRbeta CDR3 rearrangement, sequence reads were collapsed and filtered. For each sample, productive Simpson clonality was calculated as the square root of Simpson's diversity index across productive rearrangements. The clones in this table, taken by TCRdb from immuneACCESS, are in-frame only. Not every clone is retained; where verified, under half of the shortfall comes from an unresolved V gene, and the cause of the rest is unknown. Clonal size and the V and J genes are those of that table, whereas D and trimming came from the DNA. This sample lists more than 95,000 clones; about 90% were detected once. Jointly, the top ten make up 6.2% of the sample.

Material for sequencing was peripheral blood. This clonotype was sampled from a human donor in a cohort sampled during active COVID-19. Rearrangement joined TRBV5-1 to TRBJ2-2, with 10 middle bases fitting TRBD1. The base sequence is TGCGCCAGCAGCCCGACAGGGGGCGAAACCGGGGAGCTGTTTTTT. Translated, this is CASSPTGGETGELFF. Joined to the reference TRBV5-1 and TRBJ2-2 proteins, this CDR3 gives the full variable domain: KAGVTQTPRYLIKTRGQQVTLSCSPISGHRSVSWYQQTPGQGLQFLFEYFSETQRNKGNFPGRFSGRQFSNSRSEMNVSTLELGDSALYLCASSPTGGETGELFFGEGSRLTVL.